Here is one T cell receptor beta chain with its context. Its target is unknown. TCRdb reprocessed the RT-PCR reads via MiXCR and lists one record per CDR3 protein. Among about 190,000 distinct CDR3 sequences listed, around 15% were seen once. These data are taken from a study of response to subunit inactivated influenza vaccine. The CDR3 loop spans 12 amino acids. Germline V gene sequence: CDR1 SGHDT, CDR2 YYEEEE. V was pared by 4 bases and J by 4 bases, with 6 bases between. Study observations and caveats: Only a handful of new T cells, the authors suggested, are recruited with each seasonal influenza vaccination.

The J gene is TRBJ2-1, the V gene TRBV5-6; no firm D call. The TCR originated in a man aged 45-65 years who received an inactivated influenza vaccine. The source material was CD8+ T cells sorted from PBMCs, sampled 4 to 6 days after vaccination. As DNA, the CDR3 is TGTGCCAGCAGCGCAAATTACAATGAGCAGTTCTTC. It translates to CASSANYNEQFF.